A single sample is the source of the 10 T cell receptor beta chains below, sequenced in a study of CD8+ T cells in alopecia areata. Reverse transcription of extracted RNA yielded cDNA, which provided the sequencing template. Data came from immunoSEQ multiplex PCR; TCRdb stores just in-frame clones and leaves some out. The table shows approximately 120,000 clones, with about 50% occurring only once. Input material: NKG2D-low CD8+ T cells sorted from blood. Receptors originate from a human donor with alopecia areata.

V gene TRBV5-6 combines with J gene TRBJ2-2, with D possibly being TRBD2 (5 bases). The CDR3 covers 13 residues. Germline V gene data show CDR1 as SGHDT and CDR2 as YYEEEE. V shed 4 bases and J shed 4 bases, with 8 bases lying between them. The CDR3 protein is CASSIGSTGELFF. The CDR3 nucleotides are TGTGCCAGCAGCATAGGGAGCACCGGGGAGCTGTTTTTT.

The chain links TRBV29-1 to TRBJ2-7, with D perhaps being TRBD1 or TRBD2 (6 bases each). V was shortened by 6 bases and J by 3 bases, with 15 bases between the two germline ends. CDR1 is SQVTM and CDR2 is ANQGSEA in the germline V gene. The length of the CDR3 is 13 residues. Written as DNA, the CDR3 is TGCAGCGTCACCGGGGGACAAGACTACGAGCAGTACTTC. Its protein product is CSVTGGQDYEQYF.

The rearrangement uses TRBV30 and TRBJ2-5, with a possible D match to TRBD1 (6 bases). The V and J ends lost 4 bases and 2 bases respectively, with 14 bases between them. Germline V CDR1 and CDR2: GTSNPN, SVGIG (reference sequence). CDR3 length: 14 residues. The CDR3 reads CAWTDSSQQETQYF. The DNA of the CDR3 is TGTGCCTGGACGGACAGTTCCCAACAAGAGACCCAGTACTTC. Together with reference TRBV30 and TRBJ2-5, the CDR3 gives the full variable domain: SQTIHQWPATLVQPVGSPLSLECTVEGTSNPNLYWYRQAAGRGLQLLFYSVGIGQISSEVPQNLSASRPQDRQFILSSKKLLLSDSGFYLCAWTDSSQQETQYFGPGTRLLVL.

This rearrangement joins TRBV29-1 to TRBJ2-2; a possible D gene is TRBD2 (6 bases). Germline assignment: CDR1 SQVTM and CDR2 ANQGSEA. The CDR3 spans 13 residues. Trimming took off 3 bases at V and 6 bases at J, with 11 bases between the two ends. CDR3 region: CSVDRGTPGELFF. CDR3 nucleotides: TGCAGCGTTGACCGGGGGACGCCCGGGGAGCTGTTTTTT.

This clone was observed a few times. CDR3 in amino acids: CASSQDGGGRETQYF. DNA for the CDR3: TGCGCCAGCAGTCAAGACGGGGGGGGCAGGGAGACCCAGTACTTC. The V and J genes are TRBV23-1 and TRBJ2-5; 8 nucleotides line up with TRBD2. TRBV23-1 is an open reading frame, and its role is uncertain. V was clipped by 2 bases and J by 5 bases; unmatched bases: 7. There are 15 residues in the CDR3.

The rearrangement joins TRBV30 to TRBJ1-2, with D perhaps matching TRBD1 (5 bases). Germline CDR1 reads GTSNPN; CDR2 reads SVGIG (reference sequence). The CDR3 runs to 15 residues. V lost 0 bases and J 5 bases, leaving 16 bases between the germline ends. The CDR3 region has the DNA TGTGCCTGGAGTGTACCGCTCATGGAGGGGTATGGCTACACCTTC. Residues: CAWSVPLMEGYGYTF.

This chain joins TRBV4-1 and TRBJ2-5, with a tentative D call TRBD1 (5 bases). Near its end, the DNA agrees better with TRBJ2-7, so the J call may be wrong. The germline V gene has CDR1 MGHRA and CDR2 YSYEKL. The CDR3 is 14 residues long. CDR3 residues: CASSQDSGIDEQYF. The DNA for the CDR3 is TGCGCCAGCAGCCAAGACTCAGGGATCGACGAGCAGTACTTC.

This chain joins TRBV29-1 and TRBJ2-1; D not resolved. The CDR3 spans 13 residues. With 5 bases removed from V and 2 bases from J, the gap between germline ends came to 10 bases. Germline CDR1 and CDR2: SQVTM and ANQGSEA. The CDR3 sequence: CSVPEITYNEQFF. The CDR3 DNA reads TGCAGCGTTCCAGAAATTACCTACAATGAGCAGTTCTTC.

This clone was counted between two and nine times. This chain connects TRBV29-1 to TRBJ2-7, with 7 nucleotides matching TRBD2. CDR1 is SQVTM and CDR2 is ANQGSEA in the germline V gene. Trimming at V came to 0 bases and at J to 5 bases, leaving 10 bases not matched to a gene. CDR3 length equals 15 residues. This CDR3 reads CSVEDWVAGTNEQYF. The CDR3 nucleotides are TGCAGCGTTGAAGACTGGGTCGCGGGGACTAACGAGCAGTACTTC.

The chain has TRBV2 and TRBJ2-1; unclear D gene. The CDR3 loop spans 12 amino acids. Germline values: CDR1 SNHLY, CDR2 FYNNEI. V was trimmed by 2 bases and J by 7 bases, leaving 6 bases between them. The CDR3 DNA sequence: TGTGCCAGCAGTGAAAACAGAAATGAGCAGTTCTTC. Translation: CASSENRNEQFF.